Presented here are 24 T cell receptor beta chains from one specimen sequenced in a study of blood T cell repertoires in COVID-19. Only in-frame clones appear in the TCRdb table, and some are missing; sequencing was by immunoSEQ multiplex PCR. The sample carries approximately 290,000 clones, roughly 90% recorded once. What was sequenced was peripheral blood. Receptors originate from a woman aged 25 to 39 with COVID-19, enrolled during active disease.

This CDR3 reads CASSPRLAGEQYF. The CDR3 coding sequence is TGTGCCAGCAGCCCCAGACTAGCGGGCGAGCAGTACTTC. The gene calls are TRBV28 and TRBJ2-7; 10 bases align to TRBD2. Germline CDR1 is MDHEN and CDR2 is SYDVKM. The CDR3 is 13 residues long. The junction had 5 bases not matched to a gene; V was cut back by 6 bases and J by 6 bases.

The CDR3 here is CASRGGPAEAFF. Here the CDR3 DNA reads TGTGCCAGCCGAGGGGGCCCCGCTGAAGCTTTCTTT. V is TRBV6-5 and J is TRBJ1-1, with 7 bases that match TRBD1. With V trimmed by 8 bases and J by 6 bases, 6 bases remained unmatched. The CDR3 extends over 12 amino acids. CDR1 and CDR2 from the germline V gene are MNHEY and SVGAGI.

The chain uses TRBV11-3 and TRBJ1-1; D is ambiguous. CDR3 length: 15 residues. Per the germline V gene, CDR1 is SGHNT and CDR2 is YENEEA. V was clipped by 0 bases and J by 5 bases, with 13 bases between them. The CDR3 region is CASSLEGTAGTEAFF. The DNA for the CDR3 is TGTGCCAGCAGCTTAGAGGGCACGGCGGGGACTGAAGCTTTCTTT.

V is TRBV12-3 or TRBV12-4 and J is TRBJ1-1; D uncertain. Deletions cut 1 base from V and 5 bases from J, with 8 bases between. The CDR3 spans 13 residues. CDR3 residues: CASSLGSGTEAFF. CDR3 nucleotide sequence: TGTGCCAGCAGTTTAGGGAGTGGGACTGAAGCTTTCTTT.

The chain is built from TRBV21-1 and TRBJ1-2; TRBD1, the D gene given by the table, was not confirmed from the DNA. TRBV21-1 is a pseudogene locus. The CDR3 totals 17 residues. The CDR3, as DNA: TGTGCCAGCAGAATCCCCCGATCCCAGGGGCCCAACTATGGCTACACCTTC. This translates into CASRIPRSQGPNYGYTF.

V gene TRBV10-3 combines with J gene TRBJ1-2; D may be TRBD1 (6 bases). The germline gives CDR1 ENHRY, CDR2 SYGVKD. This CDR3 is built from 13 residues. The V end lost 3 bases, the J end lost 10 bases, and 15 bases lay between the germline ends. The CDR3 region is CAISDYQQGFYTF. CDR3 DNA: TGTGCCATCAGTGATTACCAACAGGGTTTCTACACCTTC.

Regarding this clone: At one of its ends the junction is not consistent with the germline gene, which may arise from a read error. The genes are TRBV7-9 and TRBJ2-5; D is undetermined. There are 15 residues in the CDR3. Looked up from germline, CDR1 is SEHNR and CDR2 is FQNEAQ (reference sequence). Here the CDR3 reads CASSQRVGDQEAQYF. DNA of the CDR3: TGTGCCAGCAGCCAACGAGTAGGAGATCAAGAGGCCCAGTACTTC.

The CDR3 DNA sequence: TGCGCCAGCAGTGAGTTAAGGACAGGGGGCGGTTTTGGTTCACCCCTCCACTTT. It yields the protein CASSELRTGGGFGSPLHF. This rearrangement joins TRBV10-2 to TRBJ1-6; 11 nucleotides align to TRBD1. From germline, CDR1 is WSHSY and CDR2 SAAADI. The CDR3 extends over 18 amino acids. V was clipped by 1 base and J by 9 bases; unmatched bases: 11.

This chain uses TRBV12-5 with TRBJ1-3; 9 bases agree with TRBD1. After removal of 0 bases from V and 3 bases from J, the junction contained 9 bases not matched to a gene. Germline CDR1 and CDR2: LGHNT and FRNRAP. This CDR3 is built from 18 residues. The CDR3 loop is CASGLVHHTGGLGNTIYF. Here the CDR3 DNA reads TGTGCTAGTGGTTTGGTACATCACACAGGGGGCCTTGGAAACACCATATATTTT.

The rearrangement uses TRBV15 and TRBJ1-3; D might be TRBD1 (6 bases). V was shortened by 1 base and J by 2 bases, with 9 bases between the two germline ends. The CDR3 extends over 15 amino acids. Germline assignment: CDR1 LNHNV and CDR2 YYDKDF (reference sequence). The DNA of the CDR3 is TGTGCCACCAGCAGAGGAGGGGGAACTGGAAACACCATATATTTT. Encoded protein: CATSRGGGTGNTIYF. The whole variable domain, filled in from reference TRBV15 and TRBJ1-3, reads DAMVIQNPRYQVTQFGKPVTLSCSQTLNHNVMYWYQQKSSQAPKLLFHYYDKDFNNEADTPDNFQSRRPNTSFCFLDIRSPGLGDTAMYLCATSRGGGTGNTIYFGEGSWLTVV.

This sequence joins TRBV27 and TRBJ2-5, with no clear D. Germline V gene sequence: CDR1 MNHEY, CDR2 SMNVEV (reference sequence). V lost 4 bases and J lost 3, with 15 bases in between. This CDR3 spans 15 amino acids. CDR3 loop: CASSSAEKAKETQYF. The CDR3 region has the DNA TGTGCCAGCAGTTCCGCGGAAAAGGCGAAAGAGACCCAGTACTTC.

The chain carries TRBV7-2 and TRBJ1-1; D uncertain. Germline assignment: CDR1 SGHTA and CDR2 FQGNSA. This CDR3 is 15 amino acids long. Trimming removed 1 base at V and 0 bases at J, with 9 bases between. CDR3 protein: CASSLVAGLNTEAFF. CDR3 nucleotides: TGTGCCAGCAGCTTAGTGGCAGGTCTGAACACTGAAGCTTTCTTT.

This clone has only one observation. The chain uses TRBV7-9 and TRBJ2-3, with TRBD1 matching 7 bases. The CDR3 is 15 amino acids. V dropped 4 bases and J dropped 1; count of bases not matched to a gene: 5. Germline values: CDR1 SEHNR, CDR2 FQNEAQ (reference sequence). In DNA, the CDR3 is TGTGCCAGCAGCTCCCGACAGGGCGGCACAGATACGCAGTATTTT. Translated: CASSSRQGGTDTQYF.

This chain joins TRBV3-1 (or the pseudogene TRBV3-2) and TRBJ1-5; D gene unclear. Germline lookup yields CDR1 LGHDT and CDR2 YNNKEL (reference sequence). V lost 1 base and J lost 7, with 8 bases in between. The CDR3 sequence is 13 residues long. DNA of the CDR3: TGTGCCAGCAGCCAAGGGGTCGGGCAGCCCCAGCATTTT. Protein product: CASSQGVGQPQHF.

The chain recombines TRBV5-4 with TRBJ2-3; 13 bases fit TRBD2. This CDR3 is 16 amino acids long. CDR1 and CDR2 (germline): SGHNT, YYREEE (reference sequence). Trimming took 4 bases from V and 4 from J; bases not matched to a gene: 6. The DNA for the CDR3 is TGTGCCAGCAGCCCCCTACTAGCGGGGGGGGCAGATACGCAGTATTTT. It specifies CASSPLLAGGADTQYF.

This clone was observed a single time. The chain is built from TRBV28 and TRBJ1-1; D unclear. Germline V gene sequence: CDR1 MDHEN, CDR2 SYDVKM. The CDR3 has 14 residues. V was pared by 5 bases and J by 7 bases, with 17 bases between. The CDR3 protein is CASSPRLSGVEAFF. In DNA, the CDR3 is TGTGCCAGCAGTCCTCGTTTGTCGGGTGTTGAAGCTTTCTTT.

The chain is built from TRBV24-1 and TRBJ2-1; 7 bases map to TRBD1. Germline CDR1 is KGHDR and CDR2 is SFDVKD. The CDR3 sequence is 15 residues long. With V trimmed by 4 bases and J by 1 base, 3 bases remained unmatched. This CDR3 is CATSDPGGSYNEQFF. The CDR3 DNA sequence: TGTGCCACCAGTGACCCAGGGGGATCCTACAATGAGCAGTTCTTC.

The genes are TRBV6-5 and TRBJ1-1; D is uncertain. Trimming stripped 5 bases from V and 3 bases from J, with 16 bases between. CDR3 length equals 15 residues. CDR1 MNHEY and CDR2 SVGAGI come from the germline V gene. CDR3 region: CASSLDPTGYTEAFF. CDR3 bases: TGTGCCAGCAGTCTCGATCCGACGGGGTACACTGAAGCTTTCTTT.

This chain uses TRBV4-1 with TRBJ2-1, with 11 bases fitting TRBD2. This CDR3 is built from 16 residues. V lost 1 base to trimming and J lost 7 bases; unmatched junction nucleotides: 6. Germline lookup yields CDR1 MGHRA and CDR2 YSYEKL. CDR3 in DNA: TGCGCCAGCAGCCAAGTTAGCGGGGGGGTATATAATGAGCAGTTCTTC. Amino acid sequence: CASSQVSGGVYNEQFF.

J is TRBJ1-2 and V is TRBV18, with D possibly TRBD1 on 6 matching bases. The CDR3 extends over 14 amino acids. Germline V CDR1 and CDR2: KGHSH, LQKENI. V lost 6 bases, J lost 1 base, and 12 bases lay in between. CDR3 amino acids: CASSEQGGNYGYTF. Written as DNA, the CDR3 is TGTGCCAGCTCGGAGCAAGGGGGTAACTATGGCTACACCTTC.

This clone appeared a single time. The J gene is TRBJ2-1, the V gene TRBV5-1, with 10 bases lining up with TRBD1. V lost 4 bases to trimming and J lost 6 bases; unmatched junction nucleotides: 4. This CDR3 has 14 residues. Per the germline V gene, CDR1 is SGHRS and CDR2 is YFSETQ. The CDR3 DNA follows: TGCGCCAGCAGCCCAAGGACAGGGGGCAATGAGCAGTTCTTC. Amino acid sequence: CASSPRTGGNEQFF.

This chain connects TRBV19 to TRBJ1-6; TRBD1 agrees at 9 bases. The trim removed 5 bases at V and 5 bases at J, leaving 7 bases unmatched. CDR3 size: 16 residues. Germline-derived CDR1 and CDR2 are LNHDA and SQIVND (reference sequence). CDR3 DNA: TGTGCCAGTAGTGCCCGACAGGGGGAACATAATTCACCCCTCCACTTT. It encodes CASSARQGEHNSPLHF.

This chain links TRBV6-5 with TRBJ2-5; no clear D. Trimming took off 6 bases at V and 4 bases at J, with 6 bases between the two ends. CDR1 is MNHEY and CDR2 is SVGAGI in the germline V gene. This CDR3 spans 11 amino acids. The chain's CDR3 is CASRRLETQYF. The CDR3, as DNA: TGTGCCAGCAGGAGGTTAGAGACCCAGTACTTC.

This chain uses TRBV7-6 with TRBJ1-1; D might be TRBD1 (6 bases). Trimming removed 5 bases from V and 0 bases from J, with 22 bases in between. CDR3 length: 18 residues. Germline CDR1 and CDR2: SGHVS and FNYEAQ. CDR3 loop: CASSPSSLAGDMNTEAFF. CDR3 coding DNA: TGTGCCAGCAGCCCCAGCTCTTTGGCAGGGGATATGAACACTGAAGCTTTCTTT.